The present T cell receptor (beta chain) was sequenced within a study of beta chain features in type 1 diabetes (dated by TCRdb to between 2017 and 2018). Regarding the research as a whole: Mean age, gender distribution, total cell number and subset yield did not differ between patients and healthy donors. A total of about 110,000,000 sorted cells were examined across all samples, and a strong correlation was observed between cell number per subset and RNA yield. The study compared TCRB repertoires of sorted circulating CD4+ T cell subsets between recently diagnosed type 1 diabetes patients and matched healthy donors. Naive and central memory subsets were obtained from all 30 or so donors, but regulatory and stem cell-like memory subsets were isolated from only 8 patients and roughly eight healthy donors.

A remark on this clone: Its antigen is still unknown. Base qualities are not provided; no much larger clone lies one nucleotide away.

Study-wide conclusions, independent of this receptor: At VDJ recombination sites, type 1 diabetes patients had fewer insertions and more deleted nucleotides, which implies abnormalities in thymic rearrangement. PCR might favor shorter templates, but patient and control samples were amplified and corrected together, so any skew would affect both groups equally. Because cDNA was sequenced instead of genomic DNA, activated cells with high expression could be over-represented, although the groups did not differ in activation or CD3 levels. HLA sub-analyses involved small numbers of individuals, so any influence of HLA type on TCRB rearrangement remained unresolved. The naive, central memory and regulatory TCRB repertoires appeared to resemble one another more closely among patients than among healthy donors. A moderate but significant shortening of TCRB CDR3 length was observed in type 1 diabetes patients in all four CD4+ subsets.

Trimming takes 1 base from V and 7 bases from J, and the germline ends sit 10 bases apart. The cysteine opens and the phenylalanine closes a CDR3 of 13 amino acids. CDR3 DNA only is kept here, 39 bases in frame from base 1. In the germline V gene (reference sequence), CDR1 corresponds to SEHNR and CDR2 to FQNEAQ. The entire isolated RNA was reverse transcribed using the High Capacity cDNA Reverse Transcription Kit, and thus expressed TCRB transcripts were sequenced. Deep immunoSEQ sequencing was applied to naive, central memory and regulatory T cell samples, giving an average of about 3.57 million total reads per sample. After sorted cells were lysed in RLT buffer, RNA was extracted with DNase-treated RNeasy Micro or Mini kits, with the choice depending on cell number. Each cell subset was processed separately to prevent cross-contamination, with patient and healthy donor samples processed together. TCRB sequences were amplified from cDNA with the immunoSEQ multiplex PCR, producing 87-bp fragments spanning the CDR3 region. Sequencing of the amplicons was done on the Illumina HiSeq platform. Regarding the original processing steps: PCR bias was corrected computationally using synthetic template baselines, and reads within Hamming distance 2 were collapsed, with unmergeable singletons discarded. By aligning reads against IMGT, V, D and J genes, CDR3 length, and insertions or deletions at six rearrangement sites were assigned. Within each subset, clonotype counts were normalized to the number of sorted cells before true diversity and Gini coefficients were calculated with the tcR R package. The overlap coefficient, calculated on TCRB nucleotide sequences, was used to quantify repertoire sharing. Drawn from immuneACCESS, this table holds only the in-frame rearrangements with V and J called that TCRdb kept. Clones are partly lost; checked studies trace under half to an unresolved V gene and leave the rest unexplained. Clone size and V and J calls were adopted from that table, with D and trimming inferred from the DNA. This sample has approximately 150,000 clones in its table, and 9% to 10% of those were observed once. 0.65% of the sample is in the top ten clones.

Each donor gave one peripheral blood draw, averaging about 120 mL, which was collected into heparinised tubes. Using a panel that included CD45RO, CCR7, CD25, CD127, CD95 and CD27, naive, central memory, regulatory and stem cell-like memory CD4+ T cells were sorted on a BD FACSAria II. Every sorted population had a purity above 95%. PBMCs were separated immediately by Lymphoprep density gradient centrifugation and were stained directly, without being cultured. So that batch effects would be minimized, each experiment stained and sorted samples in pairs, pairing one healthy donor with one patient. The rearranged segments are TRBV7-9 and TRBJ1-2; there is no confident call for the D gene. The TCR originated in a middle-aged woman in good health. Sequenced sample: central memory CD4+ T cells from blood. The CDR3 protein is CASSLEAEAGYTF. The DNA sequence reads TGTGCCAGCAGCTTAGAAGCAGAGGCTGGCTACACCTTC.